The 19 T cell receptor beta chains listed next were all sequenced from one sample in a study of T cell responses to AZD1222 COVID-19 vaccine. Sequencing was performed with immunoSEQ multiplex PCR; in TCRdb, only in-frame clones are kept and a portion is missing. The profile shows over 85,000 clones, around nine tenths of them singletons. The sequenced sample was peripheral blood, obtained 28 days after the second AZD1222 dose. These receptors originate from an adult who received the AZD1222 COVID-19 vaccine.

The V gene is TRBV10-3, the J gene TRBJ2-1; no firm D call. CDR3 length equals 15 residues. From germline, CDR1 is ENHRY and CDR2 SYGVKD. V lost 4 bases, J lost 0 bases, and 10 bases lay in between. In DNA form, the CDR3 reads TGTGCCATCAGTGGTATTGAGAGCTCCTACAATGAGCAGTTCTTC. It translates to CAISGIESSYNEQFF.

The chain uses TRBV7-9 and TRBJ2-5; TRBD2 might be the D (5 bases). V was clipped by 2 bases and J by 0 bases, with 16 bases between them. Germline lookup yields CDR1 SEHNR and CDR2 FQNEAQ (reference sequence). The CDR3 consists of 17 residues. CDR3 amino acids: CASSLPLAGPYQETQYF. The CDR3 DNA sequence: TGTGCCAGCAGCTTACCCCTCGCGGGCCCGTACCAAGAGACCCAGTACTTC.

This rearrangement joins TRBV19 to TRBJ1-5; TRBD1 matches at 8 bases. The trim removed 6 bases at V and 1 base at J, leaving 5 bases unmatched. The CDR3 length is 15 residues. Germline CDR1 and CDR2: LNHDA and SQIVND (reference sequence). CDR3: CASRLQGGSNQPQHF. As DNA, the CDR3 is TGTGCCAGTAGATTACAGGGGGGAAGCAATCAGCCCCAGCATTTT.

The rearrangement uses TRBV19 and TRBJ2-7, with a possible D match to TRBD2 (5 bases). The germline gives CDR1 LNHDA, CDR2 SQIVND (reference sequence). V was pared by 5 bases and J by 6 bases, with 14 bases between. The CDR3 has 13 residues. CDR3 nucleotides: TGTGCCAGTAGTTTCATTCCCGGAGGCGAGCAGTACTTC. It specifies CASSFIPGGEQYF.

Only one count was recorded for this clone. The chain is built from TRBV18 and TRBJ1-6; the D gene is possibly TRBD1 (5 bases). CDR3 size: 13 residues. V dropped 6 bases and J dropped 7 bases, with 10 bases sitting between them. Germline-derived CDR1 and CDR2 are KGHSH and LQKENI. The CDR3 sequence: CASSPDRNSPLHF. CDR3 sequence (DNA): TGTGCCAGCTCGCCAGACAGAAATTCACCCCTCCACTTT.

A remark on this clone: The same CDR3 also results from other DNA sequences found in this sample. In DNA form, the CDR3 reads TGCGCCAGCAGTCCGGGGGGAGACTATGGCTACACCTTC. It translates to CASSPGGDYGYTF. The V and J genes are TRBV10-1 and TRBJ1-2; D possibly corresponds to TRBD1 (5 bases). V lost 5 bases and J lost 3, with 10 bases in between. Germline values: CDR1 WNHNN, CDR2 SYGVQD (reference sequence). CDR3 length equals 13 residues.

CDR3 nucleotides: TGTGCCAGTAGTCCCTGGACAGGGTTCGAAAAACTGTTTTTT. As protein: CASSPWTGFEKLFF. The genes are TRBV19 and TRBJ1-4; the match to TRBD1 covers 8 bases. Germline V gives CDR1 LNHDA, CDR2 SQIVND (reference sequence). The CDR3 consists of 14 residues. Unmatched junction bases numbered 7, after V lost 5 bases and J lost 8 bases.

The rearrangement links TRBV7-9 to TRBJ2-5, with D uncertain. The CDR3 extends over 14 amino acids. The germline V and J ends were trimmed by 3 bases and 5 bases, with 13 bases remaining between them. Germline V gives CDR1 SEHNR, CDR2 FQNEAQ (reference sequence). CDR3 loop: CASSFGEVGETQYF. The CDR3, as DNA: TGTGCCAGCAGCTTCGGCGAGGTCGGCGAGACCCAGTACTTC.

The chain joins TRBV18 to TRBJ2-3, with TRBD2 matching 7 bases. The V segment lost 3 bases and the J segment 8 bases; nucleotides outside the gene matches: 8. Germline V gene lookup returns CDR1 KGHSH and CDR2 LQKENI. This CDR3 comprises 14 residues. The CDR3 region is CASSPPSGALTQYF. For the CDR3, the DNA is TGTGCCAGCTCACCCCCTAGCGGTGCCCTTACGCAGTATTTT.

The chain couples TRBV6-5 to TRBJ2-7; TRBD2 is a possible D gene (5 bases). This CDR3 spans 13 amino acids. Germline loops: CDR1 MNHEY, CDR2 SVGAGI. The germline V and J ends were trimmed by 5 bases and 2 bases, with 10 bases remaining between them. The CDR3 region is CASSHPGAYEQYF. The CDR3 DNA sequence: TGTGCCAGCAGTCATCCCGGGGCCTACGAGCAGTACTTC.

The gene calls are TRBV7-2 and TRBJ1-1; D ambiguous. The CDR3 length is 13 residues. V gave up 3 bases and J gave up 3 bases, with 8 bases separating them. Germline assignment: CDR1 SGHTA and CDR2 FQGNSA. CDR3 sequence: CASSLPQDTEAFF. The DNA of the CDR3 is TGTGCCAGCAGCTTGCCCCAAGACACTGAAGCTTTCTTT.

The chain couples TRBV7-8 to TRBJ2-1; D not resolved. The CDR3 runs to 14 residues. Trimming cost V 0 bases and J 4 bases, with 7 bases left between them. Germline V gives CDR1 SGHVS, CDR2 FQNEAQ. The CDR3 spells CASSLAGVYNEQFF. The CDR3 DNA sequence: TGTGCCAGCAGCTTAGCGGGCGTTTACAATGAGCAGTTCTTC.

The CDR3 here is CASSFLAGRDTGELFF. CDR3 sequence (DNA): TGCGCCAGCAGCTTCCTAGCGGGGAGGGACACCGGGGAGCTGTTTTTT. The gene calls are TRBV5-1 and TRBJ2-2, with 9 positions matching TRBD2. Per the germline V gene, CDR1 is SGHRS and CDR2 is YFSETQ. The V and J ends lost 2 bases and 3 bases, in that order; junction bases with no gene match: 5. There are 16 residues in the CDR3.

This rearrangement joins TRBV27 to TRBJ2-1; the D is unclear. CDR1 is MNHEY, CDR2 SMNVEV, per germline (reference sequence). Trimming removed 2 bases at V and 6 bases at J, with 5 bases between. The CDR3 is made up of 12 amino acids. Written as DNA, the CDR3 is TGTGCCAGCAGTTTAGGGCCCAATGAGCAGTTCTTC. It codes for CASSLGPNEQFF.

This chain links TRBV27 with TRBJ2-3, with D perhaps given as TRBD1 or TRBD2 (5 bases each). Germline loops: CDR1 MNHEY, CDR2 SMNVEV (reference sequence). The V end was cut by 6 bases, the J end by 2 bases, with 12 bases between. This CDR3 contains 14 residues. The chain's CDR3 is CASSVGRPTDTQYF. The CDR3, as DNA: TGTGCCAGCAGCGTGGGACGGCCCACAGATACGCAGTATTTT.

V gene TRBV2 combines with J gene TRBJ2-3; D gene unclear. The CDR3 has 14 amino acids. Germline loops: CDR1 SNHLY, CDR2 FYNNEI. V gave up 7 bases and J gave up 0 bases, with 11 bases separating them. The CDR3 loop reads CASIEQTSTDTQYF. The CDR3 nucleotides read TGTGCCAGCATAGAACAGACTAGCACAGATACGCAGTATTTT.

The chain joins TRBV25-1 to TRBJ1-4; possible D gene TRBD1, 6 bases. The CDR3 contains 15 residues. Germline V lookup: CDR1 MGHDK, CDR2 SYGVNS. Trimming took 4 bases from V and 6 from J, leaving 15 bases between them. In DNA, the CDR3 is TGTGCCAGCAGTGCTCTACAGGGTGGTGATGAAAAACTGTTTTTT. Protein product: CASSALQGGDEKLFF.

The chain carries TRBV6-5 and TRBJ2-1, with 7 bases aligning to TRBD1. After removal of 4 bases from V and 8 bases from J, the junction contained 11 bases not matched to a gene. The CDR3 spans 15 residues. Germline assignment: CDR1 MNHEY and CDR2 SVGAGI. The CDR3 here is CASSFDRAEGDEQFF. In DNA, the CDR3 is TGTGCCAGCAGTTTCGACAGGGCTGAAGGGGATGAGCAGTTCTTC.

The chain has TRBV19 and TRBJ2-5; TRBD2 might be the D (5 bases). This CDR3 is 14 amino acids long. Germline CDR1 is LNHDA and CDR2 is SQIVND (reference sequence). V was shortened by 6 bases and J by 4 bases, with 15 bases between the two germline ends. The CDR3 loop is CASRLRWAGETQYF. For the CDR3, the DNA is TGTGCCAGTAGATTGCGATGGGCGGGAGAGACCCAGTACTTC. The variable domain in full, with the rest retrieved from reference TRBV19 and TRBJ2-5, is DGGITQSPKYLFRKEGQNVTLSCEQNLNHDAMYWYRQDPGQGLRLIYYSQIVNDFQKGDIAEGYSVSREKKESFPLTVTSAQKNPTAFYLCASRLRWAGETQYFGPGTRLLVL.